This T cell receptor beta chain came from a study of blood T cell repertoires in COVID-19. Libraries were prepared by immunoSEQ multiplex PCR; TCRdb keeps only in-frame clonotypes and omits some of them. The data show nearly 200,000 clones, roughly 80% seen once. Germline lookup yields CDR1 KGHSH and CDR2 LQKENI. Trimming took 2 bases from V and 4 from J, leaving 12 bases between them. The CDR3 length is 15 residues. The chain combines TRBV18 with TRBJ2-1; D may be TRBD1 (5 bases). Sequenced: peripheral blood. This receptor was taken from a man aged 55 to 70 with COVID-19, enrolled during active disease. CDR3 DNA: TGTGCCAGCTCACCAAGTCAGGGCTTGTACAATGAGCAGTTCTTC. It translates to CASSPSQGLYNEQFF.